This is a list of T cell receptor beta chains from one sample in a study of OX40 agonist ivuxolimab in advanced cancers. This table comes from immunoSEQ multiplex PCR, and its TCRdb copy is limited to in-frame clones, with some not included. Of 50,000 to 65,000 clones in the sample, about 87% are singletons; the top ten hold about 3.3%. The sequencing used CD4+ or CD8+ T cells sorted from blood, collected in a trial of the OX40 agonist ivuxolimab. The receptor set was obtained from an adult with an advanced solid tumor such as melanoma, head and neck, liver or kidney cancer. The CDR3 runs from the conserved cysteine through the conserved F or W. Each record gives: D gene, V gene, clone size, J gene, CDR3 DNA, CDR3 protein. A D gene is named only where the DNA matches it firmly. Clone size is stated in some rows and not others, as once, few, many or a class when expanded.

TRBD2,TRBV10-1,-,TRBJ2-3,TGCGCCAGCAGTGAGCAAGCGGGAGCGGGTCAGACGCAGTATTTT,CASSEQAGAGQTQYF
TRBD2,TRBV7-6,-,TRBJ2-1,TGTGCCAGCAGCTTCGGGACTACCAATGAGCAGTTCTTC,CASSFGTTNEQFF
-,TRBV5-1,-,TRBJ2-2,TGCGCCAGCAGCTTGATCAGGGGCACCGGGGAGCTGTTTTTT,CASSLIRGTGELFF
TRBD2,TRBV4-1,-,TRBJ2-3,TGCGCCAGCAGCCAGGGGTGGCTAGCGGGAGTCGGCACAGATACGCAGTATTTT,CASSQGWLAGVGTDTQYF
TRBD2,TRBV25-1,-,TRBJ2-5,TGTGCCAGCAGTGAAGGACTAGCGGGAGGGCCCCGGGAGACCCAGTACTTC,CASSEGLAGGPRETQYF
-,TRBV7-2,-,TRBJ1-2,TGTGCCAGCAGCTTAGTTGGGGGGCAGAACTATGGCTACACCTTC,CASSLVGGQNYGYTF
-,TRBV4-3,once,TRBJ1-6,TGCGCCAGCAGCCGTCACGGAGCCTCGGATTCACCCCTCCACTTT,CASSRHGASDSPLHF
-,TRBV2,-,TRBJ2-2,TGTGCCAGCAGTGAAGTACCGGAGGGGACCGGGGAGCTGTTTTTT,CASSEVPEGTGELFF
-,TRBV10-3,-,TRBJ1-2,TGTGCCATCAGTGAGATGGGACCTTCTCGTTACACCTTC,CAISEMGPSRYTF
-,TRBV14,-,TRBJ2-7,TGTGCCAGCAGCCAATCACAGACAGGCCTCCTTAACTTC,CASSQSQTGLLNF
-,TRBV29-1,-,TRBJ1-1,TGCAGCGTTGAGCAACAGGTTAACACTGAAGCTTTCTTT,CSVEQQVNTEAFF
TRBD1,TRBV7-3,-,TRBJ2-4,TGTGCCAGCAGCTTGACAGGGGGCCAGGACATTCAGTACTTC,CASSLTGGQDIQYF
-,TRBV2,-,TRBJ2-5,TGTGCCAGCAGTGATCCGGGGCAAGAGACCCAGTACTTC,CASSDPGQETQYF
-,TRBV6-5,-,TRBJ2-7,TGTGCCAGCAGTTATTCTATCTACGAGCAGTACTTC,CASSYSIYEQYF
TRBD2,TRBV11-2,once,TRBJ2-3,TGTGCCAGCAGCCCCGGACTAGCGGGATCGGATACGCAGTATTTT,CASSPGLAGSDTQYF
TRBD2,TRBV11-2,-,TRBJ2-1,TGTGCCAGCAGCTTTGCGGGAGTTTACAATGAGCAGTTCTTC,CASSFAGVYNEQFF
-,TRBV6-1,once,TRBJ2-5,TGTGCCAGCAGTGAAGCAAAGGGAGCGAGGGGAGGTCAAGAGACCCAGTACTTC,CASSEAKGARGGQETQYF
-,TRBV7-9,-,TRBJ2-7,TGTGCCAGCAGCTCACGGGACATTATGAGCTCCTACGAGCAGTACTTC,CASSSRDIMSSYEQYF
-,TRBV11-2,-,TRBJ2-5,TGTGCCAGCAGCCTCATGTGGGAGACCCAGTACTTC,CASSLMWETQYF
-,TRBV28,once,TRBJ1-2,TGTGCCAGCAGATCGATTAGGCCCGGCTATGGCTACACCTTC,CASRSIRPGYGYTF
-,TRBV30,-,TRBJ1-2,TGTGCCTGGAGCGCTGTGGGGCCAAGGGGCTACACCTTC,CAWSAVGPRGYTF
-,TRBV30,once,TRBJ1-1,TGTGCCTGGAGTCGACACCGATGGAATGAAGCTTTCTTT,CAWSRHRWNEAFF
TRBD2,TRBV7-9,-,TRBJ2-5,TGTGCCAGCAGCCCTACCGGGACTAGTATTGAGACCCAGTACTTC,CASSPTGTSIETQYF
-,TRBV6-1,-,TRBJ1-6,TGTGCCAGCAGTGACCCTTTGCCCCACTCACCCCTCCACTTT,CASSDPLPHSPLHF
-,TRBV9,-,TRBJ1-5,TGTGCCAGCAGCCTCGAGACGGGAGGGCCCCAGCATTTT,CASSLETGGPQHF
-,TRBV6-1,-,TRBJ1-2,TGTGCCAGCAGTGAAAATTGGTCATCTCCGATCTATGGCTACACCTTC,CASSENWSSPIYGYTF
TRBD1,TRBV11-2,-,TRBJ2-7,TGTGCCAGCAGCTTCCCCAGGGGAAGGGGACAGGGGGATAGCGAGCAGTACTTC,CASSFPRGRGQGDSEQYF
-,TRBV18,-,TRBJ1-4,TGTGCCAGCTCACCTTACGGGAGCGAAAAACTGTTTTTT,CASSPYGSEKLFF
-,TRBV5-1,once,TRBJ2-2,TGCGCCAGCAGCTTGGAAGGGGCCTGGACCGGGGAGCTGTTTTTT,CASSLEGAWTGELFF
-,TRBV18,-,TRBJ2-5,TGTGCCAGCTCACCACCCACGAAGGGGACCCAGTACTTC,CASSPPTKGTQYF
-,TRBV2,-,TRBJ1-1,TGTGCCAGCAGTGGTACAGGATACACTGAAGCTTTCTTT,CASSGTGYTEAFF
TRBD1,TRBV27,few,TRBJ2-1,TGTGCCAGCAGTTTAAAGGTCGGGACAGTTAGGACCGGTGAGCAGTTCTTC,CASSLKVGTVRTGEQFF
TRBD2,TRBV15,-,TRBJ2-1,TGTGCCACCAGCAGACCTGGACTAGCGGGAGAGCAGTTCTTC,CATSRPGLAGEQFF
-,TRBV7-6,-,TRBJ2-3,TGTGCCAGCAGCTTAGGGAATACGCAGTATTTT,CASSLGNTQYF
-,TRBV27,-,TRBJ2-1,TGTGCCAGCAGAATCTACAATGAGCAGTTCTTC,CASRIYNEQFF
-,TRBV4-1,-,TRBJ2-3,TGCGCCAGCAGCTCGCAAGGGCCCGGGACAGATACGCAGTATTTT,CASSSQGPGTDTQYF
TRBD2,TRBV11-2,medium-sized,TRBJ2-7,TGTGCCAGCAGCGGCGGGGGCTACGAGCAGTACTTC,CASSGGGYEQYF
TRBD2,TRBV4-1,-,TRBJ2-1,TGCGCCAGCAGCCAAACAGCGGGAGAGTCCTACAATGAGCAGTTCTTC,CASSQTAGESYNEQFF
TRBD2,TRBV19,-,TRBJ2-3,TGTGCCAGTAGTACTAGCGGGAGCACAGATACGCAGTATTTT,CASSTSGSTDTQYF
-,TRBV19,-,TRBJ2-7,TGTGCCAGTAGTATTCAGGGTGGCGGCGCCGGATCCTACGAGCAGTACTTC,CASSIQGGGAGSYEQYF
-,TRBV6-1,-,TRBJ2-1,TGTGCCAGCAGTGAAATCCGGTACAATGAGCAGTTCTTC,CASSEIRYNEQFF
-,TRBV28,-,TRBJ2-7,TGTGCCAGCAGTTTCCGGGGGCCAAGAGACGAGCAGTACTTC,CASSFRGPRDEQYF
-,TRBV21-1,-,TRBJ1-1,TGTGCCAGCAGCAAAGCGGGACACATGAACACTGAAGCTTTCTTT,CASSKAGHMNTEAFF
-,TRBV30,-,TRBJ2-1,TGTGCCTGGAGTGCCCAGTTATTCAGCAATGAGCAGTTCTTC,CAWSAQLFSNEQFF
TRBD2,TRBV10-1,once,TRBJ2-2,TGCGCCAGCGGGACTAGCGTCCCCGGGGAGCTGTTTTTT,CASGTSVPGELFF
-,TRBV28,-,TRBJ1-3,TGTGCCAGCGGGGAACACCAAGGCTCTGGAAACACCATATATTTT,CASGEHQGSGNTIYF
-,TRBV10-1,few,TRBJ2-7,TGCGCCAGCAGTGAGGCGGGTTGGAGCAGGCAGTACTTC,CASSEAGWSRQYF
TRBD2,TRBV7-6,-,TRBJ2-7,TGTGCCAGCAGCCTCAGACTAGCGGGAGATCCGGGGGAGCAGTACTTC,CASSLRLAGDPGEQYF
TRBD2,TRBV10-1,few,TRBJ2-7,TGCGCCAGCAGTGGTAGCGGGAGTTCCTACGAGCAGTACTTC,CASSGSGSSYEQYF
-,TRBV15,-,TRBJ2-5,TGTGCCACCAGCAAAAATTTCGTCTCGGAGACCCAGTACTTC,CATSKNFVSETQYF
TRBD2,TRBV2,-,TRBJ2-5,TGTGCCAGCAGTGCAGGTCTAGCGGGATCGGAGACCCAGTACTTC,CASSAGLAGSETQYF
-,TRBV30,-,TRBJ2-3,TGTGCTGTGGAGTGGGGGCGGATAACTAGCACAGATACGCAGTATTTT,CAVEWGRITSTDTQYF